A selection of T cell receptor beta chains follows, all from one sample in a study of cytomegalovirus exposure and HLA in healthy donors. The data were produced by immunoSEQ multiplex PCR, yet TCRdb's version contains in-frame clones alone and is incomplete. The sample lists 100,000 to 150,000 clones; roughly 76% were seen once. Source material: PBMCs. The receptors originated from a woman in her forties or fifties in good health and CMV-seronegative. Each CDR3 is given with its conserved first and last residue. The order of the fields is CDR3 length, V gene, D gene, clone size, J gene, CDR3 protein, CDR3 DNA. A D gene is named only where the DNA matches it firmly. Part of the rows lack a size; the others show once, few, many or a class for expanded clones.

cdr3_length: 13
v_call: TRBV7-9
d_call: TRBD1
clone_size: once
j_call: TRBJ1-1
cdr3_aa: CASSRDVDREAFF
cdr3_nt: TGTGCCAGCAGCCGAGATGTGGACAGGGAAGCTTTCTTT

cdr3_length: 12
v_call: TRBV10-3
d_call: TRBD1
clone_size: -
j_call: TRBJ1-1
cdr3_aa: CAIREQGSEAFF
cdr3_nt: TGTGCCATCAGGGAACAGGGGTCTGAAGCTTTCTTT

cdr3_length: 15
v_call: TRBV4-1
d_call: -
clone_size: once
j_call: TRBJ1-2
cdr3_aa: CASSPPGGALDGYTF
cdr3_nt: TGCGCCAGCAGCCCGCCCGGGGGGGCGTTGGATGGCTACACCTTC

cdr3_length: 14
v_call: TRBV30
d_call: -
clone_size: -
j_call: TRBJ1-4
cdr3_aa: CAWSGGGVAEKLFF
cdr3_nt: TGTGCCTGGAGTGGAGGAGGGGTCGCTGAAAAACTGTTTTTT

cdr3_length: 13
v_call: TRBV11-2
d_call: -
clone_size: -
j_call: TRBJ1-5
cdr3_aa: CASSIDRNQPQHF
cdr3_nt: TGTGCCAGCAGCATCGACAGAAATCAGCCCCAGCATTTT

cdr3_length: 16
v_call: TRBV19
d_call: TRBD1
clone_size: -
j_call: TRBJ1-3
cdr3_aa: CASSSRQGSTGNTIYF
cdr3_nt: TGTGCCAGTAGTAGCCGACAGGGATCAACTGGAAACACCATATATTTT

cdr3_length: 15
v_call: TRBV29-1
d_call: TRBD1
clone_size: once
j_call: TRBJ2-5
cdr3_aa: CSVEGRGQGSETQYF
cdr3_nt: TGCAGCGTTGAAGGGCGGGGACAGGGGTCAGAGACCCAGTACTTC

cdr3_length: 12
v_call: TRBV30
d_call: -
clone_size: -
j_call: TRBJ2-5
cdr3_aa: CAWSNGGETQYF
cdr3_nt: TGTGCCTGGAGCAACGGGGGTGAGACCCAGTACTTC

cdr3_length: 17
v_call: TRBV9
d_call: TRBD2
clone_size: -
j_call: TRBJ2-2
cdr3_aa: CASSDRVAGGPDGELFF
cdr3_nt: TGTGCCAGCAGCGACCGTGTGGCGGGAGGGCCAGACGGGGAGCTGTTTTTT

cdr3_length: 14
v_call: TRBV30
d_call: TRBD2
clone_size: -
j_call: TRBJ2-1
cdr3_aa: CAWSGRLAVNEQFF
cdr3_nt: TGTGCCTGGAGCGGCCGACTAGCGGTCAATGAGCAGTTCTTC

cdr3_length: 14
v_call: TRBV28
d_call: TRBD1
clone_size: -
j_call: TRBJ2-7
cdr3_aa: CASSLEDRFSEQYF
cdr3_nt: TGTGCCAGCAGTTTAGAGGACAGGTTTTCCGAGCAGTACTTC

cdr3_length: 15
v_call: TRBV10-3
d_call: TRBD2
clone_size: -
j_call: TRBJ2-3
cdr3_aa: CAISEGTSLTDTQYF
cdr3_nt: TGTGCCATCAGTGAAGGGACTAGCTTGACAGATACGCAGTATTTT

cdr3_length: 16
v_call: TRBV7-2
d_call: TRBD1
clone_size: -
j_call: TRBJ1-1
cdr3_aa: CASSAGQGGMNTEAFF
cdr3_nt: TGTGCCAGCAGCGCGGGACAGGGGGGCATGAACACTGAAGCTTTCTTT

cdr3_length: 14
v_call: TRBV7-2
d_call: -
clone_size: -
j_call: TRBJ2-2
cdr3_aa: CASSPGSNTGELFF
cdr3_nt: TGTGCCAGCAGCCCGGGATCGAACACCGGGGAGCTGTTTTTT

cdr3_length: 16
v_call: TRBV28
d_call: -
clone_size: -
j_call: TRBJ2-3
cdr3_aa: CASSLEAGVSTDTQYF
cdr3_nt: TGTGCCAGCAGTTTGGAGGCCGGAGTTAGCACAGATACGCAGTATTTT

cdr3_length: 17
v_call: TRBV15
d_call: TRBD1
clone_size: -
j_call: TRBJ1-3
cdr3_aa: CATSRDPGGSSGNTIYF
cdr3_nt: TGTGCCACCAGCAGAGACCCAGGGGGCAGTTCTGGAAACACCATATATTTT

cdr3_length: 13
v_call: TRBV19
d_call: TRBD2
clone_size: -
j_call: TRBJ2-7
cdr3_aa: CASRLAGGYEQYF
cdr3_nt: TGTGCCAGTCGACTAGCGGGAGGTTACGAGCAGTACTTC

cdr3_length: 15
v_call: TRBV14
d_call: -
clone_size: -
j_call: TRBJ2-2
cdr3_aa: CASSQVTAATGELFF
cdr3_nt: TGTGCCAGCAGCCAAGTTACAGCGGCAACCGGGGAGCTGTTTTTT

cdr3_length: 15
v_call: TRBV7-3
d_call: TRBD1
clone_size: -
j_call: TRBJ1-4
cdr3_aa: CASRFKGARDEKLFF
cdr3_nt: TGTGCCAGCAGATTCAAGGGGGCACGGGATGAAAAACTGTTTTTT

cdr3_length: 13
v_call: TRBV27
d_call: -
clone_size: few
j_call: TRBJ2-1
cdr3_aa: CASRRGSGNEQFF
cdr3_nt: TGTGCCAGCAGACGTGGGAGTGGCAATGAGCAGTTCTTC

cdr3_length: 14
v_call: TRBV7-9
d_call: -
clone_size: -
j_call: TRBJ2-2
cdr3_aa: CASSLVQNTGELFF
cdr3_nt: TGTGCCAGCAGCTTAGTACAGAACACCGGGGAGCTGTTTTTT

cdr3_length: 17
v_call: TRBV28
d_call: TRBD2
clone_size: -
j_call: TRBJ2-1
cdr3_aa: CASIPSGGGGQRNEQFF
cdr3_nt: TGTGCCAGCATTCCTTCCGGGGGCGGGGGGCAGAGGAATGAGCAGTTCTTC

cdr3_length: 13
v_call: TRBV19
d_call: -
clone_size: -
j_call: TRBJ2-7
cdr3_aa: CASSPSLPYEQYF
cdr3_nt: TGTGCCAGTAGTCCCTCCCTACCCTACGAGCAGTACTTC

cdr3_length: 15
v_call: TRBV27
d_call: -
clone_size: -
j_call: TRBJ2-2
cdr3_aa: CASSSAFANTGELFF
cdr3_nt: TGTGCCAGCAGTTCAGCGTTCGCGAACACCGGGGAGCTGTTTTTT

cdr3_length: 14
v_call: TRBV2
d_call: TRBD2
clone_size: -
j_call: TRBJ2-7
cdr3_aa: CASTGTSGSGMQYF
cdr3_nt: TGTGCCAGCACCGGGACTAGCGGGAGTGGTATGCAGTACTTC

cdr3_length: 11
v_call: TRBV20-1
d_call: TRBD2
clone_size: -
j_call: TRBJ2-1
cdr3_aa: CSGTSYNEQFF
cdr3_nt: TGCAGTGGGACTAGCTACAATGAGCAGTTCTTC

cdr3_length: 13
v_call: TRBV9
d_call: -
clone_size: -
j_call: TRBJ1-1
cdr3_aa: CASSVGPNTEAFF
cdr3_nt: TGTGCCAGCAGCGTAGGGCCGAACACTGAAGCTTTCTTT